This T cell receptor beta chain was identified in a study of blood T cell repertoires in COVID-19 (TCRdb year 2020). In terms of the full investigation: Collaborator samples came from the United States, Italy and Spain and covered acute and convalescent phases of COVID-19. The material from the prospective study consisted of cDNA or gDNA derived from T cells, B-cell-depleted T cells, or PBMCs. Deeply sampled blood TCRbeta repertoires from subjects exposed to, actively infected with, or recovered from COVID-19 were included in the dataset. The repertoires were made available in a free public database intended to serve as a resource for research on the immune response to SARS-CoV-2. The samples were drawn from two sources: the first 160 participants of the ongoing ImmuneRACE study, and 1,254 subjects contributed by 6 global collaborators. A de-identified subject ID, COVID-19 status, age in years and sex were almost always included in the sample metadata. HLA class I and class II types, where available, came from metadata supplied by the sample provider rather than from assay-based typing. Overall study results and their limits: The quantity of clinical and demographic metadata differed by source and by participant and was supplied without curation.

The immunoSEQ Assay, a bias-controlled multiplex PCR, was used to amplify TCRbeta CDR3 regions from genomic DNA. The authors' pipeline ran thus. Within the assay, amplification of reference gene primers was used to estimate how many nucleated cells each sample contained. To quantify the absolute abundance of each unique TCRbeta CDR3 rearrangement, sequence reads were collapsed and filtered. For each sample, productive Simpson clonality was calculated by taking the square root of Simpson's diversity index across productive rearrangements. TCRdb retrieved this table from immuneACCESS and kept in-frame rearrangements only. Not all clones are present; in checked studies, unresolved V genes account for under half, and no reason is known for the remainder. V and J calls plus clone size are reproduced from that table; the DNA served to infer D and trimming. This sample lists some 380,000 clones; 80% to 90% were detected once. The top ten hold roughly 1.4% of the sample.

As concerns this clone: The antigen it recognizes is unknown. Base qualities are not at hand, and no much larger clone is one base apart.

According to the germline V gene, CDR1 reads SGHRS and CDR2 reads YFSETQ. Trimming takes 6 bases off V and 6 bases off J; junction bases not matched to a gene: 11. Taken from cysteine to phenylalanine, the CDR3 has 15 residues. The only DNA kept is the CDR3, 45 bases in frame from the first base. Enrolling through a virtual design, the prospective study's participants ranged in age from about 18 to 100 years and lived across more than 20 United States geographic areas. In the prospective study, participants were assigned to cohorts based on the clinical history participants reported in a screening survey and a study questionnaire. Recovered participants in ImmuneRACE Cohort 3 were defined as having two consecutive negative NP/OP PCR tests, clearance from a healthcare professional, or resolution of symptoms. In the prospective study, whole blood, serum and a nasopharyngeal or oropharyngeal swab were collected from each participant by mobile phlebotomists. Over a 2-month period, participants in the prospective study had the option of providing additional blood draws and questionnaires. Prospective study blood samples were shipped either frozen or at room temperature before DNA extraction.

This sequence uses TRBV5-1 and TRBJ1-4; the junction holds 7 bases that match TRBD1. The clonotype was recovered from a man under 40 who had recovered from COVID-19. Sequencing was performed on PBMCs or T cells enriched from blood (not recorded which). The nucleotide sequence is given as TGCGCCAGCAACCCGATGGGCAGGGGGGATGAAAAACTGTTTTTT. It specifies CASNPMGRGDEKLFF.